This TCR beta chain emerged from a study of blood T cells in healthy people across ages. Study context: Capture via template switching afforded approximately one barcoded beta molecule per two T cells.

Regarding this clonotype: Its antigen is unidentified.

Regarding the study as a whole: Per million T cells, TCR beta diversity dropped about linearly as age rose.

Then a second PCR, running about 6 to 12 cycles, was carried out with a sample-barcoded 5' primer and a J-beta primer mix. Each TCR beta cDNA got a 12-nucleotide random molecular identifier. Paired-end reads containing CDR3 totaled no fewer than 3 million for each sample. MiXCR, applied by TCRdb to the 5' RACE reads, yields one record per CDR3 protein. The sample gives 850,000 to 1,300,000 distinct CDR3 sequences, 40% to 45% of which show up once; over 15% is in the top ten. This TCR came from a woman aged 60-75 years in good health. Sequenced sample: blood.

Written as DNA, the CDR3 is TGCGCCAGCAGCTCAACAGCGGGAGAGGTAGATGAGCAGTTCTTC. It yields the protein CASSSTAGEVDEQFF. This sequence joins TRBV5-1 and TRBJ2-1; 8 nucleotides agree with TRBD2. The V and J ends lost 3 bases and 8 bases, in that order; junction bases with no gene match: 10. There are 15 residues in the CDR3. Germline V gene sequence: CDR1 SGHRS, CDR2 YFSETQ. Looking up the rest from reference TRBV5-1 and TRBJ2-1 gives the full variable domain: KAGVTQTPRYLIKTRGQQVTLSCSPISGHRSVSWYQQTPGQGLQFLFEYFSETQRNKGNFPGRFSGRQFSNSRSEMNVSTLELGDSALYLCASSSTAGEVDEQFFGPGTRLTVL.